This entry lists 30 T cell receptor beta chains sequenced from one sample in a study of T cell responses to AZD1222 COVID-19 vaccine (dated by TCRdb to 2020 to 2022). To prepare the library, the immunoSEQ multiplex PCR assay was applied. TCRdb took over this immuneACCESS table, retaining in-frame rearrangements with V and J assigned. Such tables are incomplete; in checked studies, under half of the missing clones stem from an unresolved V gene, and the remainder is unexplained. The sample profile shows 85,000 to 120,000 clones; more than 70% of them were found once. Together, the top ten hold around 15% of the sample. Taken with the paper, the label for time point translates to: baseline before first vaccination. The sequenced sample was peripheral blood, obtained on day 0 of AZD1222 vaccination. The receptor set was obtained from an adult in good health.

The rearrangement links TRBV5-4 to TRBJ2-6, with 8 bases lining up with TRBD1. V lost 4 bases and J lost 2; bases outside the gene matches: 2. Germline loops: CDR1 SGHNT, CDR2 YYREEE (reference sequence). The CDR3 sequence is 15 residues long. In nucleotides, the CDR3 is TGTGCCAGCAGCCCCAGGGGGCCTGGGGCCAACGTCCTGACTTTC. Protein product: CASSPRGPGANVLTF.

CDR3 amino acids: CASSVLAVGELFF. In nucleotides, the CDR3 is TGTGCCAGCAGCGTACTAGCGGTCGGGGAGCTGTTTTTT. The chain has TRBV27 and TRBJ2-2, with 8 bases identical to TRBD2. V trimming: 6 bases; J trimming: 7 bases; junction bases outside the gene matches: 4. Germline V lookup: CDR1 MNHEY, CDR2 SMNVEV (reference sequence). The CDR3 sequence is 13 residues long.

This clone was seen once. The rearrangement links TRBV5-1 to TRBJ2-5; a possible D gene is TRBD1 (5 bases). The CDR3 sequence is 14 residues long. CDR1 and CDR2 (germline): SGHRS, YFSETQ. The V end lost 0 bases, the J end lost 5 bases, and 11 bases lay between the germline ends. The CDR3 region is CASSLGSGLETQYF. The DNA of the CDR3 is TGCGCCAGCAGCTTGGGATCAGGGCTGGAGACCCAGTACTTC.

This clone has just a few counts. The genes are TRBV7-6 and TRBJ2-2, with 9 bases lining up with TRBD1. The CDR3 is 15 residues long. Germline V gene data show CDR1 as SGHVS and CDR2 as FNYEAQ. Germline trimming cut 5 bases from V and 8 bases from J; bases unmatched to any gene: 9. DNA of the CDR3: TGTGCCAGCAGCCCATCCGGGACAGGGTTTGGGGAGCTGTTTTTT. This translates into CASSPSGTGFGELFF.

The rearrangement links TRBV3-1 (or the pseudogene TRBV3-2) to TRBJ1-1; no firm D call. Deletions cut 0 bases from V and 4 bases from J, with 12 bases between. The germline gives CDR1 LGHDT, CDR2 YNNKEL (reference sequence). The length of the CDR3 is 15 residues. The CDR3 DNA reads as TGTGCCAGCAGCCAAGAACGGGGTTATACCACTGAAGCTTTCTTT. Translation: CASSQERGYTTEAFF.

This clone came up a few times. The gene calls are TRBV6-5 and TRBJ1-3; D is unresolved. Per the germline V gene, CDR1 is MNHEY and CDR2 is SVGAGI. The CDR3 extends over 15 amino acids. V was cut by 5 bases and J by 0 bases, with 11 bases left in between. The CDR3: CASSPGSLSGNTIYF. The CDR3 coding sequence is TGTGCCAGCAGTCCCGGATCGCTCTCTGGAAACACCATATATTTT.

The chain combines TRBV9 with TRBJ2-3; TRBD2 matches 9 bases. The germline CDR1 and CDR2 sequences are SGDLS and YYNGEE. The length of the CDR3 is 16 residues. The J segment lost 5 bases and the V segment lost 3 bases, leaving 10 bases of the junction unmatched. The CDR3 here is CASSESGRPGVDTQYF. CDR3 DNA: TGTGCCAGCAGCGAGAGCGGGAGGCCTGGAGTAGATACGCAGTATTTT.

The chain carries TRBV7-2 and TRBJ2-6, with unresolved D. Trimming took off 2 bases at V and 3 bases at J, with 11 bases between the two ends. CDR1 SGHTA and CDR2 FQGNSA come from the germline V gene. This CDR3 contains 16 residues. CDR3 residues: CASSLRVTGGANVLTF. CDR3 DNA sequence: TGTGCCAGCAGCTTAAGGGTAACGGGTGGGGCCAACGTCCTGACTTTC.

The chain uses TRBV2 and TRBJ2-3; 7 nucleotides agree with TRBD1. J was trimmed by 4 bases and V by 4 bases; bases with no gene match: 8. The germline CDR1 and CDR2 sequences are SNHLY and FYNNEI. The CDR3 sequence is 15 residues long. The CDR3 DNA is TGTGCCAGCAGTGGACAGGGTTCATTTTCAGATACGCAGTATTTT. Residues: CASSGQGSFSDTQYF.

This clone was recorded a few times. The chain recombines TRBV7-2 with TRBJ1-3, with D tentatively TRBD1 (5 bases). This CDR3 contains 16 residues. The germline CDR1 and CDR2 sequences are SGHTA and FQGNSA. Trimming removed 5 bases at V and 7 bases at J, with 21 bases between. The CDR3 region is CASSRTTGPLGNTIYF. In DNA form, the CDR3 reads TGTGCCAGCAGCCGCACAACAGGACCCCTTGGGAACACCATATATTTT.

The gene calls are TRBV11-2 and TRBJ2-3, with D unclear. Germline V CDR1 and CDR2: SGHAT, FQNNGV. This CDR3 contains 14 residues. The V gene lost 1 base and the J gene lost 0 bases, with 5 bases spanning the gap. CDR3 sequence reads: CASSLGASTDTQYF. The CDR3 DNA reads as TGTGCCAGCAGCTTAGGGGCTAGCACAGATACGCAGTATTTT.

In nucleotides, the CDR3 is TGTGCCAGCAGTCCGACACATGGCTACACCTTC. Its protein is CASSPTHGYTF. The rearrangement joins TRBV9 to TRBJ1-2; unclear D gene. The CDR3 contains 11 residues. V lost 5 bases and J 6 bases, leaving 8 bases between the germline ends. From germline, CDR1 is SGDLS and CDR2 YYNGEE.

V gene TRBV7-8 combines with J gene TRBJ2-7; 12 bases match TRBD1. Germline values: CDR1 SGHVS, CDR2 FQNEAQ. The CDR3 spans 15 residues. Trimming cost V 5 bases and J 5 bases; bases outside gene matches: 7. This chain's CDR3 is CASSLRDRGLHEQYF. Written as DNA, the CDR3 is TGTGCCAGCAGCCTCCGGGACAGGGGGCTCCACGAGCAGTACTTC.

For the CDR3, the DNA is TGTGCCTGGGAGGCGAGGGGGGTCTATGGCTACACCTTC. This translates into CAWEARGVYGYTF. The chain is built from TRBV30 and TRBJ1-2, with TRBD1 as a possible D gene (6 bases). V lost 5 bases and J 4 bases, leaving 14 bases between the germline ends. Germline V lookup: CDR1 GTSNPN, CDR2 SVGIG (reference sequence). This CDR3 has 13 residues.

The genes are TRBV6-5 and TRBJ1-1, with 11 bases that match TRBD1. With V trimmed by 9 bases and J by 4 bases, 10 bases remained unmatched. This CDR3 is built from 15 residues. CDR1 and CDR2 from the germline V gene are MNHEY and SVGAGI. Here the CDR3 reads CASQGQGARGTEAFF. The CDR3 nucleotides read TGTGCCAGTCAAGGACAGGGGGCGCGAGGCACTGAAGCTTTCTTT.

The V and J genes are TRBV19 and TRBJ1-1; 9 bases match TRBD1. The CDR3 consists of 14 residues. CDR1 and CDR2 (germline): LNHDA, SQIVND (reference sequence). Germline trimming cut 5 bases from V and 10 bases from J; bases unmatched to any gene: 11. CDR3 protein: CASSHRTGGGTAFF. The DNA of the CDR3 is TGTGCCAGTAGTCACCGCACAGGGGGCGGTACAGCTTTCTTT.

The V gene is TRBV7-8, the J gene TRBJ1-3; 7 bases align to TRBD1. CDR3 size: 14 residues. The trim removed 7 bases at V and 3 bases at J, leaving 6 bases unmatched. The germline V gene encodes CDR1 SGHVS and CDR2 FQNEAQ. For the CDR3, the DNA is TGTGCCAGCAAATACGACAGGGTTGGAAACACCATATATTTT. This codes for CASKYDRVGNTIYF.

This chain joins TRBV7-2 and TRBJ2-1, with D possibly TRBD2 on 6 matching bases. This CDR3 comprises 16 residues. Germline CDR1 SGHTA, CDR2 FQGNSA. Trimming took 0 bases from V and 4 from J, leaving 13 bases between them. The CDR3 region is CASSLARRSGYNEQFF. The DNA for the CDR3 is TGTGCCAGCAGCTTAGCTCGGAGAAGCGGGTACAATGAGCAGTTCTTC.

This chain connects TRBV12-3 or TRBV12-4 to TRBJ2-5; D remains unclear. V lost 3 bases to trimming and J lost 3 bases, with 8 bases between them. CDR3 size: 13 residues. The CDR3 spells CASSLWAEETQYF. The CDR3 nucleotides read TGTGCCAGCAGTTTGTGGGCCGAAGAGACCCAGTACTTC.

The chain carries TRBV9 and TRBJ1-3, with a weak D call TRBD1 (5 bases). The V gene lost 2 bases and the J gene lost 0 bases, with 12 bases spanning the gap. The CDR3 contains 16 residues. Per the germline V gene, CDR1 is SGDLS and CDR2 is YYNGEE. Here the CDR3 DNA reads TGTGCCAGCAGCGTCACAGGCTCCCTCTCTGGAAACACCATATATTTT. Encoded protein: CASSVTGSLSGNTIYF.

This sequence joins TRBV7-3 and TRBJ2-2, with 7 bases matching TRBD1. The V and J ends lost 2 bases and 6 bases, in that order; junction bases with no gene match: 0. In germline, CDR1 is SGHTA, CDR2 FQGTGA. This CDR3 has 13 residues. As DNA, the CDR3 is TGTGCCAGCAGCTTACAGGGGGCCGGGGAGCTGTTTTTT. Its protein is CASSLQGAGELFF.

V gene TRBV4-2 combines with J gene TRBJ1-1; 8 nucleotides line up with TRBD1. The CDR3 spans 16 residues. V was clipped by 5 bases and J by 1 base; unmatched bases: 9. Per germline, CDR1 LGHNA and CDR2 YNFKEQ. The CDR3: CASSRGTGRGNTEAFF. Here the CDR3 DNA reads TGTGCCAGCAGCAGGGGGACAGGTCGGGGGAACACTGAAGCTTTCTTT.

The rearrangement links TRBV10-1 to TRBJ2-2, with D uncertain. V dropped 0 bases and J dropped 6 bases, with 5 bases sitting between them. The length of the CDR3 is 13 residues. Germline V gene sequence: CDR1 WNHNN, CDR2 SYGVQD (reference sequence). The CDR3 nucleotides are TGCGCCAGCAGTGAGTCGCAGGCCGGGGAGCTGTTTTTT. This gives the protein CASSESQAGELFF.

This chain links TRBV7-9 with TRBJ1-3, with no clear D. Germline-derived CDR1 and CDR2 are SEHNR and FQNEAQ (reference sequence). Trimming stripped 5 bases from V and 8 bases from J, with 13 bases between. The CDR3 is 13 amino acids. This CDR3 is CASSPRVLDTIYF. The CDR3 bases are TGTGCCAGCAGCCCGCGGGTGTTGGACACCATATATTTT.

This clone was seen only once. The gene calls are TRBV5-4 and TRBJ1-1; D is unresolved. Germline CDR1 reads SGHNT; CDR2 reads YYREEE (reference sequence). Trimming took off 0 bases at V and 5 bases at J, with 8 bases between the two ends. This CDR3 spans 13 amino acids. The CDR3 DNA reads TGTGCCAGCAGCTTGGAGGGTATAACTGAAGCTTTCTTT. Amino acids: CASSLEGITEAFF.

The chain recombines TRBV30 with TRBJ1-2; a possible D gene is TRBD1 (5 bases). The germline V gene encodes CDR1 GTSNPN and CDR2 SVGIG (reference sequence). The V end was cut by 4 bases, the J end by 4 bases, with 13 bases between. The CDR3 extends over 13 amino acids. CDR3 in amino acids: CAWKKGPGYGYTF. The CDR3 coding sequence is TGTGCCTGGAAGAAGGGGCCTGGCTATGGCTACACCTTC.

The chain couples TRBV30 to TRBJ1-1, with D possibly being TRBD1 (6 bases). The CDR3 is made up of 12 amino acids. Trimming removed 4 bases at V and 8 bases at J, with 14 bases between. Per germline, CDR1 GTSNPN and CDR2 SVGIG (reference sequence). The chain's CDR3 is CAWTRDIFEAFF. CDR3 in DNA: TGTGCCTGGACCAGGGACATCTTCGAAGCTTTCTTT.

The V call is TRBV7-2, the J call TRBJ2-3, with 10 positions matching TRBD2. This CDR3 spans 15 amino acids. V gave up 1 base and J gave up 7 bases; unmatched junction bases: 5. Germline V CDR1 and CDR2: SGHTA, FQGNSA. For the CDR3, the DNA is TGTGCCAGCAGCTTAGGCGTAGCGGGAGGCAATACGCAGTATTTT. This codes for CASSLGVAGGNTQYF.

The chain joins TRBV12-3 or TRBV12-4 to TRBJ2-3; D is ambiguous. Trimming cost V 6 bases and J 4 bases, with 8 bases left between them. CDR3 length: 12 residues. CDR3 sequence: CASRFGADTQYF. Here the CDR3 DNA reads TGTGCCAGCAGGTTCGGCGCAGATACGCAGTATTTT.

V and J are TRBV9 and TRBJ2-6, with D perhaps TRBD2 (6 bases). The CDR3 has 20 residues. Looked up from germline, CDR1 is SGDLS and CDR2 is YYNGEE. V lost 2 bases, J lost 0 bases, and 21 bases lay in between. CDR3 coding DNA: TGTGCCAGCAGCGTCCGTTGGGGCGGGGCCCTAAGCTCTGGGGCCAACGTCCTGACTTTC. Its translation is CASSVRWGGALSSGANVLTF.